The 2 T cell receptor beta chains below come from one sample, sequenced in a study of blood T cell repertoires in COVID-19. Sequenced by immunoSEQ multiplex PCR; TCRdb stores in-frame clones only, minus some. The repertoire includes a few hundred thousand clones, about 88% of them detected once, and under 3.5% sits in the top ten. Sample: PBMCs or T cells enriched from blood (not recorded which). The source is a woman between 50 and 59 years old who had recovered from COVID-19.

The J gene is TRBJ2-3, the V gene TRBV7-3; TRBD1 matches 7 bases. The germline CDR1 and CDR2 sequences are SGHTA and FQGTGA. J lost 0 bases, V lost 4 bases, and 4 bases had no gene match. The CDR3 has 15 residues. This CDR3 reads CASSSGQRSTDTQYF. The CDR3 region has the DNA TGTGCCAGCAGCTCGGGACAGCGAAGCACAGATACGCAGTATTTT.

This clone was counted once. The V call is TRBV20-1, the J call TRBJ1-1; D remains unclear. The CDR3 totals 11 residues. V lost 0 bases and J 10 bases, leaving 9 bases between the germline ends. Germline V gives CDR1 DFQATT, CDR2 SNEGSKA (reference sequence). The CDR3 DNA is TGCAGTGCTAGAGACACTCCTCGAGCTTTCTTT. Its translation: CSARDTPRAFF.